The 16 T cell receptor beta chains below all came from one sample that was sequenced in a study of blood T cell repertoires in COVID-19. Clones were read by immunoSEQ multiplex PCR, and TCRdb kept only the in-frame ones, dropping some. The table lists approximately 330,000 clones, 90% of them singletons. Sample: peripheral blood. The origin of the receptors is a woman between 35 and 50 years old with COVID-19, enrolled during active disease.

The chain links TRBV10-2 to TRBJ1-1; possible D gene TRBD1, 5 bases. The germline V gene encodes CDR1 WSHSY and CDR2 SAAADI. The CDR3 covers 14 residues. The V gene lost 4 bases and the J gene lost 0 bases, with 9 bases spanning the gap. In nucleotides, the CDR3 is TGCGCCAGCAGTGGGACACCGATGAACACTGAAGCTTTCTTT. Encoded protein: CASSGTPMNTEAFF.

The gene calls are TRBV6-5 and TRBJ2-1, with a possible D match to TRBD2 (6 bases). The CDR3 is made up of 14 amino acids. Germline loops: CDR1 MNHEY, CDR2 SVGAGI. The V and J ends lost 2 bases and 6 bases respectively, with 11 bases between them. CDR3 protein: CASSYPGLPNEQFF. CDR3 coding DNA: TGTGCCAGCAGTTACCCGGGACTCCCCAATGAGCAGTTCTTC.

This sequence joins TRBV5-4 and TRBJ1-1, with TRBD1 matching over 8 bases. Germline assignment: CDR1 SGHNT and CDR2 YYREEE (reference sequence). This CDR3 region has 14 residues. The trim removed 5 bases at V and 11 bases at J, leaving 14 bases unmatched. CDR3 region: CASRSGQDPPGAFF. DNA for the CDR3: TGTGCCAGCAGATCGGGACAGGATCCTCCTGGGGCTTTCTTT.

The DNA for the CDR3 is TGCAGCGTTGTAAGGGACAGGGATACATATGAGCAGTTCTTC. Its protein is CSVVRDRDTYEQFF. The chain links TRBV29-1 to TRBJ2-1; 9 positions agree with TRBD1. CDR3 size: 14 residues. Germline V gives CDR1 SQVTM, CDR2 ANQGSEA. Trimming at V came to 4 bases and at J to 8 bases, leaving 9 bases not matched to a gene.

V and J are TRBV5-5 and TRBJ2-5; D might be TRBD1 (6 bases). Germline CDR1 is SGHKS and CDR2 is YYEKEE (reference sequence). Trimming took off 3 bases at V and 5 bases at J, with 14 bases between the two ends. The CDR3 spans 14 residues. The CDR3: CASSSQGRGETQYF. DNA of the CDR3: TGTGCCAGCAGCTCCCAGGGGCGCGGGGAGACCCAGTACTTC.

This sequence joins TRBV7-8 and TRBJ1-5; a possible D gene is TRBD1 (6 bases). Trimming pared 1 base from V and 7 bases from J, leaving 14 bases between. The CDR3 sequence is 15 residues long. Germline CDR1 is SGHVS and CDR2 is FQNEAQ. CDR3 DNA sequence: TGTGCCAGCAGCTTAGGGGGAGCGAGGGGGCAGCCCCAGCATTTT. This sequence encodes CASSLGGARGQPQHF.

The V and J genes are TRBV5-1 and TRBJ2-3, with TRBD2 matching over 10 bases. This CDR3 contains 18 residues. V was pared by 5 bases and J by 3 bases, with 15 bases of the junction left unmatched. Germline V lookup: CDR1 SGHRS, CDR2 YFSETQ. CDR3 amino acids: CASSLTAGGPGMTDTQYF. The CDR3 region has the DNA TGCGCCAGCAGTCTCACAGCGGGGGGGCCGGGGATGACAGATACGCAGTATTTT.

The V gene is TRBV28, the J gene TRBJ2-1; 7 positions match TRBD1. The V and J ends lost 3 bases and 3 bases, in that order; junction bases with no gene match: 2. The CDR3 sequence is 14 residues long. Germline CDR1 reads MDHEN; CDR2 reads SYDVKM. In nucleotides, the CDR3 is TGTGCCAGCAGTTTGGGGACAGTCTACAATGAGCAGTTCTTC. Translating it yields CASSLGTVYNEQFF.

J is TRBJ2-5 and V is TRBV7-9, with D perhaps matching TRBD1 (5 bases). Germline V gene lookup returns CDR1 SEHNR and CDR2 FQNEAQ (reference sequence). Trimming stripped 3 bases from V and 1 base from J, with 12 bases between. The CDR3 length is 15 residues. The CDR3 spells CASSFPVGLQETQYF. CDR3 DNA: TGTGCCAGCAGCTTTCCAGTGGGGCTCCAAGAGACCCAGTACTTC.

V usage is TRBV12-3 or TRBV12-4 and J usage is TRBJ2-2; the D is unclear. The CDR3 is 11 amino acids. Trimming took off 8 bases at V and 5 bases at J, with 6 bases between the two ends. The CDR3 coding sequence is TGTGCCAGCTTATTGACCGGGGAGCTGTTTTTT. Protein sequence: CASLLTGELFF.

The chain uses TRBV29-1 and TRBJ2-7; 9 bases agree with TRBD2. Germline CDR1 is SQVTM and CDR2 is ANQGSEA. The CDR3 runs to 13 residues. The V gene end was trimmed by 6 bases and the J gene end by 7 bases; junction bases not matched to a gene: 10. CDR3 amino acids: CSVLAGAGWEQYF. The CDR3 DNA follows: TGCAGCGTCTTAGCGGGAGCGGGCTGGGAGCAGTACTTC.

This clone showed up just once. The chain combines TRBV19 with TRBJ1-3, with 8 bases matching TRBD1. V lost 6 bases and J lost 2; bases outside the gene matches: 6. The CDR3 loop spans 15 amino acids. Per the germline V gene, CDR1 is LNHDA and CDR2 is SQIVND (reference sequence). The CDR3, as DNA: TGTGCCAGTAGCGTACAGGGGGGCGCTGGAAACACCATATATTTT. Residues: CASSVQGGAGNTIYF.

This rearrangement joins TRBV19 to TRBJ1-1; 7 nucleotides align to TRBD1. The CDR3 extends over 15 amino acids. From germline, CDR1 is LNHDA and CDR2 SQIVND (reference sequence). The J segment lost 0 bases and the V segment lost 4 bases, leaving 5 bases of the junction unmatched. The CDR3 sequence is CASSRRDSLNTEAFF. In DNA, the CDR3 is TGTGCCAGTAGTAGAAGGGACAGCCTGAACACTGAAGCTTTCTTT.

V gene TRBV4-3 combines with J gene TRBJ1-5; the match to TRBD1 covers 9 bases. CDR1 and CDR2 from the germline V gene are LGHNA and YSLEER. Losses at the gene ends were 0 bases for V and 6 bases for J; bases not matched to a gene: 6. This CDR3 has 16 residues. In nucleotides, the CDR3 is TGCGCCAGCAGCCAAGATACGGGACAGGGAAGTCAGCCCCAGCATTTT. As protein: CASSQDTGQGSQPQHF.

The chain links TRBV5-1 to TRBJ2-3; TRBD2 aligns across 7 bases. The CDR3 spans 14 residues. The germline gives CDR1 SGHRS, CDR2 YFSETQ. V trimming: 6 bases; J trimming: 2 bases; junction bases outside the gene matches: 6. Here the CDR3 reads CASNPRGVTDTQYF. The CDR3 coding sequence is TGCGCCAGCAACCCTCGGGGGGTCACAGATACGCAGTATTTT.

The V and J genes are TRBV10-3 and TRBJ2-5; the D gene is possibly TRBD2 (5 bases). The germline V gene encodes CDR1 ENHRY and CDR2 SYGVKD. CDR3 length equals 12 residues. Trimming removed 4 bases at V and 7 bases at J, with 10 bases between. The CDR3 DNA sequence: TGTGCCATCAGTGCCCCCGGAGGGACCCAGTACTTC. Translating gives CAISAPGGTQYF.